This T cell receptor (beta chain) was obtained from a study of CD8 T cells in ankylosing spondylitis. CDR1 is MNHNS, CDR2 SASEGT, per germline. This CDR3 contains 13 residues. The V segment lost 10 bases and the J segment 0 bases; nucleotides outside the gene matches: 4. Quantitative 5'-RACE with molecular barcodes generated TCR beta libraries. TCRdb ran MiXCR on the 5' RACE reads and lists one entry per CDR3 protein. The table records around 150,000 distinct CDR3 sequences, approximately 7.3% of them present only once. About this clonotype itself: Antigen specificity is unknown.

Study-wide results and limits: Significantly higher representation of disease-linked clones was reported for matched ankylosing spondylitis synovial fluid. There was a TCR beta motif, made of several highly homologous variants, that appeared characteristic of ankylosing spondylitis blood. Disease-linked clones displayed a CD8+ phenotype and appeared relatively rarely in peripheral blood.

This TCR was sampled from a female donor with ankylosing spondylitis or in good health (not recorded which). The source material was blood, either unsorted or a sorted T cell fraction (not recorded which). This chain links TRBV6-1 with TRBJ2-7; TRBD2 matches 9 bases. Here the CDR3 DNA reads TGTGCCACCGTAGCGGGGGACTCCTACGAGCAGTACTTC. As protein: CATVAGDSYEQYF.